The 11 T cell receptor beta chains presented below share a single source sample, sequenced in a study of T-cell memory formation after mild COVID-19 (dated by TCRdb to the early 2020s). Library creation used 5' RACE. The instrument was an Illumina NovaSeq 6000. The public reads were reprocessed in TCRdb via fastp at Q25 and MiXCR, keeping in-frame beta chains. Rows merge per CDR3 protein into single entries with the most common DNA and genes. The sample records approximately 50,000 distinct CDR3 sequences, around 10% of which are singletons. More than 20% of the sample goes to the ten largest clones. The sequenced sample was PBMCs or a T cell subset sorted from them (not recorded which). These receptors were obtained from a man younger than 30 who had mild COVID-19 (a few samples of this study predate the infection). The sample titles of this study are shuffled in the database, so cell type and time point are left out; the donor was told from shared clones.

This clonotype has just a few counts. The CDR3 sequence is CASSLETGGSYNSPLHF. CDR3 nucleotides: TGTGCCAGCAGCTTAGAGACAGGGGGCTCCTATAATTCACCCCTCCACTTT. This chain links TRBV7-8 with TRBJ1-6; 9 bases map to TRBD1. V was clipped by 1 base and J by 0 bases; unmatched bases: 1. The V gene's germline CDR1 is SGHVS and CDR2 FQNEAQ. The CDR3 runs to 17 residues.

V is TRBV2 and J is TRBJ2-3; TRBD2 matches 7 bases. CDR1 and CDR2 (germline): SNHLY, FYNNEI. The CDR3 is 13 amino acids. The V and J ends lost 6 bases and 6 bases, in that order; junction bases with no gene match: 6. Here the CDR3 DNA reads TGTGCCAGCAGGACGACTAGCTGGGATACGCAGTATTTT. Translation: CASRTTSWDTQYF.

This clonotype was detected only a few times. V usage is TRBV11-2 and J usage is TRBJ1-2; D is undetermined. The CDR3 loop spans 13 amino acids. Germline CDR1 reads SGHAT; CDR2 reads FQNNGV. Trimming took 5 bases from V and 3 from J, leaving 10 bases between them. The CDR3 region is CASSSGSHYGYTF. CDR3 bases: TGTGCCAGCAGCAGCGGGTCACACTATGGCTACACCTTC.

The gene calls are TRBV11-1 and TRBJ2-3; weak D call: TRBD2 (5 bases). CDR1 and CDR2 from the germline V gene are SGHAT and FQDESV (reference sequence). V lost 5 bases and J 6 bases, leaving 6 bases between the germline ends. The CDR3 is made up of 11 amino acids. In DNA form, the CDR3 reads TGTGCCAGCAGCCGGAGGGATACGCAGTATTTT. It yields the protein CASSRRDTQYF.

V gene TRBV7-8 combines with J gene TRBJ1-5; maybe TRBD1 (5 bases). In germline, CDR1 is SGHVS, CDR2 FQNEAQ. The CDR3 is made up of 13 amino acids. The V and J ends lost 5 bases and 4 bases respectively, with 9 bases between them. The CDR3: CASSQGRNQPQHF. The CDR3 DNA follows: TGTGCCAGCAGCCAGGGTCGAAATCAGCCCCAGCATTTT.

This clonotype was picked up many times. V usage is TRBV5-1 and J usage is TRBJ2-1, with 8 bases identical to TRBD2. V trimming: 1 base; J trimming: 1 base; junction bases outside the gene matches: 4. This CDR3 has 16 residues. Per the germline V gene, CDR1 is SGHRS and CDR2 is YFSETQ. The CDR3 loop reads CASSLLVAGSYNEQFF. The DNA of the CDR3 is TGCGCCAGCAGCTTGTTGGTAGCGGGATCCTACAATGAGCAGTTCTTC.

This chain links TRBV12-3 or TRBV12-4 with TRBJ2-5; 7 bases are shared with TRBD1. V was clipped by 6 bases and J by 5 bases; unmatched bases: 6. The CDR3 sequence is 13 residues long. CDR3 in DNA: TGTGCCAGCAGCAACAGGGGTGGGGAGACCCAGTACTTC. This gives the protein CASSNRGGETQYF.

This clonotype appeared many times. The genes are TRBV10-2 and TRBJ2-3; TRBD2 is a possible D gene (7 bases). CDR1 and CDR2 (germline): WSHSY, SAAADI. V shed 1 base and J shed 3 bases, with 14 bases lying between them. The length of the CDR3 is 16 residues. CDR3 protein: CASSELGGAGTDTQYF. CDR3 in DNA: TGCGCCAGCAGTGAGTTGGGGGGGGCCGGTACAGATACGCAGTATTTT.

This clonotype was seen at least ten times. The rearrangement joins TRBV7-9 to TRBJ1-5; D may be TRBD1 (6 bases). The CDR3 has 14 residues. Germline CDR1 SEHNR, CDR2 FQNEAQ (reference sequence). The V end was cut by 5 bases, the J end by 7 bases, with 15 bases between. CDR3 region: CASSHTAGEQPQHF. CDR3 in DNA: TGTGCCAGCAGCCATACAGCAGGGGAACAGCCCCAGCATTTT.

V is TRBV12-3 or TRBV12-4 and J is TRBJ1-1; 7 bases are shared with TRBD1. The CDR3 loop spans 11 amino acids. Trimming removed 2 bases from V and 10 bases from J; junction bases left unmatched: 1. CDR3 region: CASSLRGPAFF. DNA for the CDR3: TGTGCCAGCAGTTTAAGGGGGCCAGCTTTCTTT.

The chain uses TRBV5-1 and TRBJ1-4; 7 positions match TRBD1. CDR3 length equals 14 residues. After removal of 4 bases from V and 5 bases from J, the junction contained 5 bases not matched to a gene. CDR1 SGHRS and CDR2 YFSETQ come from the germline V gene. The CDR3 DNA reads TGCGCCAGCAGCCGAGCGGGACAGAATGAAAAACTGTTTTTT. It translates to CASSRAGQNEKLFF. The complete variable domain, with remaining parts taken from reference TRBV5-1 and TRBJ1-4, reads KAGVTQTPRYLIKTRGQQVTLSCSPISGHRSVSWYQQTPGQGLQFLFEYFSETQRNKGNFPGRFSGRQFSNSRSEMNVSTLELGDSALYLCASSRAGQNEKLFFGSGTQLSVL.